This T cell receptor (beta chain) was sequenced during a study of T cell responses to AZD1222 COVID-19 vaccine. Assay: immunoSEQ multiplex PCR; the TCRdb copy retains only in-frame clones and omits some. This sample has about 85,000 clones; more than 70% occur once, and the top ten carry about 2%. The V and J ends lost 5 bases and 9 bases, in that order; junction bases with no gene match: 6. Looked up from germline, CDR1 is SGHAT and CDR2 is FQNNGV. CDR3 length: 15 residues. Turning to this clone: The antigen is not known.

Findings and caveats of the study: The peak T cell response came first, and repertoires were sampled only after it.

The receptor was derived from an adult in good health. The chain joins TRBV11-2 to TRBJ2-1, with TRBD2 identical over 14 bases. Sequences were derived from peripheral blood, sampled on day 0 of AZD1222 vaccination. The CDR3 DNA is TGTGCCAGCAGCCAGCAGACTAGCGGGAGGGGTGAGCAGTTCTTC. Translating it yields CASSQQTSGRGEQFF. The full variable domain, completed using reference TRBV11-2 and TRBJ2-1, is EAGVAQSPRYKIIEKRQSVAFWCNPISGHATLYWYQQILGQGPKLLIQFQNNGVVDDSQLPKDRFSAERLKGVDSTLKIQPAKLEDSAVYLCASSQQTSGRGEQFFGPGTRLTVL.